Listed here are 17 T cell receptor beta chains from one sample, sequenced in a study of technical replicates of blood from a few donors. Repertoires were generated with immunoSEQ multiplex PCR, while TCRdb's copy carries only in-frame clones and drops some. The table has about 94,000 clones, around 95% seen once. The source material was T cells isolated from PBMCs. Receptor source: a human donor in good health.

CDR3: CAWSRGGFGVEVGYTF. The CDR3 nucleotides read TGTGCCTGGAGTCGAGGCGGGTTCGGCGTTGAAGTTGGCTACACCTTC. The chain is built from TRBV30 and TRBJ1-2; D not resolved. V was cut by 2 bases and J by 7 bases, with 23 bases left in between. This CDR3 region has 16 residues. Germline CDR1 reads GTSNPN; CDR2 reads SVGIG (reference sequence). The full variable domain, with the rest looked up from reference TRBV30 and TRBJ1-2, is SQTIHQWPATLVQPVGSPLSLECTVEGTSNPNLYWYRQAAGRGLQLLFYSVGIGQISSEVPQNLSASRPQDRQFILSSKKLLLSDSGFYLCAWSRGGFGVEVGYTFGSGTRLTVV.

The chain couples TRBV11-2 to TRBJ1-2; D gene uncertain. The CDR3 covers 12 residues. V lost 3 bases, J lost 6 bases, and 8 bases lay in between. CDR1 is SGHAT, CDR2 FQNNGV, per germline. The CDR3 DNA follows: TGTGCCAGCAGCTTGAGGGCACATGGCTACACCTTC. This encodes CASSLRAHGYTF.

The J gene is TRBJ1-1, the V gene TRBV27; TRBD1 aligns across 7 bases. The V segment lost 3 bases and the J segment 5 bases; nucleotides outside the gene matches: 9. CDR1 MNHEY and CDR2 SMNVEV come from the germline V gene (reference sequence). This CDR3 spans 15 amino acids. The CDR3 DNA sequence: TGTGCCAGCAGTTTGGGGCAGGGGGGTCGTACTGAAGCTTTCTTT. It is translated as CASSLGQGGRTEAFF.

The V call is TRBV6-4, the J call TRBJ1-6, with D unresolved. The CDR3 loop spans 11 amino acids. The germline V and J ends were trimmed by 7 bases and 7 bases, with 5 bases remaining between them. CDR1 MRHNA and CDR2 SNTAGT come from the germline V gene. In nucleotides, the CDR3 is TGTGCCAGCAAGAGAAATTCACCCCTCCACTTT. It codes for CASKRNSPLHF.

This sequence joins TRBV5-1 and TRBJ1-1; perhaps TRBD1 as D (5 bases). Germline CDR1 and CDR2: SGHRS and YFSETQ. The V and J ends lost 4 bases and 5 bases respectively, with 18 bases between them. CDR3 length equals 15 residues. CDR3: CASSPFGGGGTEAFF. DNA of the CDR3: TGCGCCAGCAGCCCGTTCGGGGGAGGTGGGACTGAAGCTTTCTTT. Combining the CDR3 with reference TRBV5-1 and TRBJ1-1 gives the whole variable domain KAGVTQTPRYLIKTRGQQVTLSCSPISGHRSVSWYQQTPGQGLQFLFEYFSETQRNKGNFPGRFSGRQFSNSRSEMNVSTLELGDSALYLCASSPFGGGGTEAFFGQGTRLTVV.

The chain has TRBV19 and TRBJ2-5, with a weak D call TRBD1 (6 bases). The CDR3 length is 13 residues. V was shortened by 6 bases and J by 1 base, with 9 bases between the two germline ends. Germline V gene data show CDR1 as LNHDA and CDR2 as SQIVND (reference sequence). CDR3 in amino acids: CASSDRFQETQYF. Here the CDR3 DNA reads TGTGCCAGTAGCGACAGGTTCCAAGAGACCCAGTACTTC.

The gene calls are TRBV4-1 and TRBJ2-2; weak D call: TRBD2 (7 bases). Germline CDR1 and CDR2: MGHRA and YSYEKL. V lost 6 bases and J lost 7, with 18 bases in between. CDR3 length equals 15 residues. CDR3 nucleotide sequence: TGCGCCAGCAGACCCGGACTAGGAGGGGGCGGGGAGCTGTTTTTT. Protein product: CASRPGLGGGGELFF.

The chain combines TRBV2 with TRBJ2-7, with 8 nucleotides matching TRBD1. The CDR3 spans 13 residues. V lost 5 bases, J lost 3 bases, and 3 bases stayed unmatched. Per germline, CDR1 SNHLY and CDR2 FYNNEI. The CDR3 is CASSKDRDYEQYF. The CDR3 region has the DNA TGTGCCAGCAGTAAGGACAGGGACTACGAGCAGTACTTC.

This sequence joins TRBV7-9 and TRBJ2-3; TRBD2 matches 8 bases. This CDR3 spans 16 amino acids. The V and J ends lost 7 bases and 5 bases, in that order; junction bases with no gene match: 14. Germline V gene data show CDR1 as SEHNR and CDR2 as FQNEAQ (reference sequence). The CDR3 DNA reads TGTGCCAGCACACCACGGGAGGGGGGGCAGGAAGATACGCAGTATTTT. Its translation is CASTPREGGQEDTQYF.

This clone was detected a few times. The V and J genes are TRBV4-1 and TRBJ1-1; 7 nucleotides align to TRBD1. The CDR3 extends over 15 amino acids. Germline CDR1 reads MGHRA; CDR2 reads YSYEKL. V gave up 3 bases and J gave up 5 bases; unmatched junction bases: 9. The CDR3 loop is CASSHGASGGTEAFF. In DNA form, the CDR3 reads TGCGCCAGCAGCCATGGGGCCTCAGGGGGAACTGAAGCTTTCTTT.

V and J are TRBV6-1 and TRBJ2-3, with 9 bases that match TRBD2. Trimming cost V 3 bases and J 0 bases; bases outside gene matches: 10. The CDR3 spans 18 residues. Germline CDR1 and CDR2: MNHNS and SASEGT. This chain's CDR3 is CASSDTSGGTLSTDTQYF. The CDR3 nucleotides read TGTGCCAGCAGTGACACCAGCGGGGGGACCCTAAGCACAGATACGCAGTATTTT.

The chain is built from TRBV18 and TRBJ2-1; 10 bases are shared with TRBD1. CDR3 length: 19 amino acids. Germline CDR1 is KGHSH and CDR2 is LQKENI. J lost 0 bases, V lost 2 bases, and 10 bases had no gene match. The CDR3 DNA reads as TGTGCCAGCTCACCAAGGGACAGGGGTCAAACGAGCTCCTACAATGAGCAGTTCTTC. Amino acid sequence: CASSPRDRGQTSSYNEQFF.

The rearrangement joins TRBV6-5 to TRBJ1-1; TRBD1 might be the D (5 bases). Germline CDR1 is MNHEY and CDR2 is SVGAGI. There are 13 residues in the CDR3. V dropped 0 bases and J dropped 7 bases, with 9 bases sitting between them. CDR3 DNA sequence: TGTGCCAGCAGTTACTCGGGGCAGTTTGAAGCTTTCTTT. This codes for CASSYSGQFEAFF.

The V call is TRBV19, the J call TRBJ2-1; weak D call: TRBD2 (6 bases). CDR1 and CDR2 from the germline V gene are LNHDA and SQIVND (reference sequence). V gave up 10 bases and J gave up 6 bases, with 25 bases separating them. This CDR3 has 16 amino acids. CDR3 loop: CATRDLLRGRSNEQFF. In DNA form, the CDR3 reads TGTGCCACCCGGGACTTATTGCGGGGAAGGTCCAATGAGCAGTTCTTC.

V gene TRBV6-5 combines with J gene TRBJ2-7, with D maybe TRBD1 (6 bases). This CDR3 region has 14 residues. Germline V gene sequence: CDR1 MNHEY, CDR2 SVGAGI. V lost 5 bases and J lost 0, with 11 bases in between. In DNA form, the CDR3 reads TGTGCCAGCAGTACAGGGTACCGCTCCTACGAGCAGTACTTC. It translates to CASSTGYRSYEQYF.

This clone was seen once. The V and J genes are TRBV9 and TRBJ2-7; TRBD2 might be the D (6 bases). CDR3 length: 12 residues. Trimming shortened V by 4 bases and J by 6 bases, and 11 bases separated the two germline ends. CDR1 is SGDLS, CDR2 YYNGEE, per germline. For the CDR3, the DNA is TGTGCCAGCAGCCGGGACTCCCCCGAGCAGTACTTC. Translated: CASSRDSPEQYF.

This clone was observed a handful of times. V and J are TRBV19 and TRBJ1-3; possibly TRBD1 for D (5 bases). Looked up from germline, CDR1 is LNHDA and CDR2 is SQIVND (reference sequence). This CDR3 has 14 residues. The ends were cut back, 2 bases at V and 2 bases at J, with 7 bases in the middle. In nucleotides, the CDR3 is TGTGCCAGTAGTATACGGGGGGCTGGAAACACCATATATTTT. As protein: CASSIRGAGNTIYF.